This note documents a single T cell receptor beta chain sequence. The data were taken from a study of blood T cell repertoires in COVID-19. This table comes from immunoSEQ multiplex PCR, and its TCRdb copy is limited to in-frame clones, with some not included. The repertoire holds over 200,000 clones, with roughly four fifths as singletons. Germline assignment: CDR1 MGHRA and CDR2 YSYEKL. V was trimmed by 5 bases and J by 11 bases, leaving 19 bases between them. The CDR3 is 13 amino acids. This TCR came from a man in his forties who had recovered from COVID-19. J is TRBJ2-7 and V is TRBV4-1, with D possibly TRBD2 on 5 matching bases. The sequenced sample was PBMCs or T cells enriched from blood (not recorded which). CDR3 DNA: TGCGCCAGCAGCTTGAGGCTGGGAGAGGGAGAGTACTTC. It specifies CASSLRLGEGEYF.